This entry lists 29 T cell receptor beta chains sequenced from one sample in a study of cytomegalovirus exposure and HLA in healthy donors. Assay: immunoSEQ multiplex PCR; the TCRdb copy retains only in-frame clones and omits some. The data contain some 84,000 clones, approximately 91% of them singletons. Input material: PBMCs. The source of these receptors is a man aged 30-40 years in good health and CMV-seronegative.

The chain combines TRBV5-1 with TRBJ2-1; 11 bases match TRBD1. Germline CDR1 and CDR2: SGHRS and YFSETQ. The CDR3 consists of 16 residues. V trimming: 4 bases; J trimming: 2 bases; junction bases outside the gene matches: 5. The CDR3 here is CASSKDRGRTYNEQFF. The CDR3 region has the DNA TGCGCCAGCAGCAAGGACAGGGGGCGAACCTACAATGAGCAGTTCTTC.

This rearrangement joins TRBV7-6 to TRBJ2-1; D not resolved. The germline gives CDR1 SGHVS, CDR2 FNYEAQ. Trimming cost V 2 bases and J 4 bases, with 9 bases left between them. The CDR3 contains 14 residues. In nucleotides, the CDR3 is TGTGCCAGCAGCTTAATGGCACTATACAATGAGCAGTTCTTC. Translating it yields CASSLMALYNEQFF.

The chain recombines TRBV7-9 with TRBJ1-2; D not certain. This CDR3 is 12 amino acids long. Per the germline V gene, CDR1 is SEHNR and CDR2 is FQNEAQ (reference sequence). With 4 bases removed from V and 3 bases from J, the gap between germline ends came to 6 bases. This chain's CDR3 is CASSSEDYGYTF. The CDR3 bases are TGTGCCAGCAGCTCAGAAGACTATGGCTACACCTTC.

The chain joins TRBV25-1 to TRBJ1-2; D might be TRBD1 (6 bases). This CDR3 has 13 amino acids. Per the germline V gene, CDR1 is MGHDK and CDR2 is SYGVNS. Trimming left V 7 bases short and J 8 bases short, with 17 bases between. The CDR3 sequence is CASNDSPGAGYTF. The CDR3 coding sequence is TGTGCCAGCAATGACTCTCCAGGGGCCGGCTACACCTTC.

This sequence joins TRBV6-5 and TRBJ2-3; no firm D call. Trimming took 0 bases from V and 0 from J, leaving 7 bases between them. The CDR3 has 15 residues. Germline CDR1 reads MNHEY; CDR2 reads SVGAGI. The CDR3 region has the DNA TGTGCCAGCAGTTACTCATCCGGGAGCACAGATACGCAGTATTTT. Its translation is CASSYSSGSTDTQYF.

The J gene is TRBJ1-5, the V gene TRBV19, with 10 bases that match TRBD1. The ends lost 6 bases at V and 3 bases at J; junction bases unmatched: 2. The CDR3 runs 14 residues. Per germline, CDR1 LNHDA and CDR2 SQIVND (reference sequence). CDR3 coding DNA: TGTGCCAGTAGAGACAGGGGGCCCAATCAGCCCCAGCATTTT. This gives the protein CASRDRGPNQPQHF.

This clone was picked up one time. The V call is TRBV2, the J call TRBJ1-3; D is perhaps TRBD1 (5 bases). Looked up from germline, CDR1 is SNHLY and CDR2 is FYNNEI. The germline V and J ends were trimmed by 2 bases and 0 bases, with 11 bases remaining between them. The CDR3 loop spans 16 amino acids. The CDR3 DNA reads TGTGCCAGCAGTGAAAGGCGGGGCGACTCTGGAAACACCATATATTTT. As protein: CASSERRGDSGNTIYF.

In its sample, this clone was seen once. The J gene is TRBJ1-1, the V gene TRBV19; 9 bases match TRBD1. The V gene end was trimmed by 5 bases and the J gene end by 4 bases; junction bases not matched to a gene: 5. Germline V lookup: CDR1 LNHDA, CDR2 SQIVND (reference sequence). This CDR3 has 14 residues. CDR3: CASSPRDRATEAFF. CDR3 coding DNA: TGTGCCAGTAGTCCTCGGGACAGGGCCACTGAAGCTTTCTTT.

The rearrangement links TRBV9 to TRBJ1-1; TRBD1 aligns across 11 bases. From germline, CDR1 is SGDLS and CDR2 YYNGEE. This CDR3 is 16 amino acids long. J gave up 3 bases and V 3 bases, and 7 bases lay outside the gene matches. In DNA, the CDR3 is TGTGCCAGCAGCGCGCGGGGACAGGGGGTTTACACTGAAGCTTTCTTT. Translating it yields CASSARGQGVYTEAFF.

The genes are TRBV6-4 and TRBJ2-3; 7 nucleotides match TRBD2. Germline values: CDR1 MRHNA, CDR2 SNTAGT. With V trimmed by 2 bases and J by 2 bases, 4 bases remained unmatched. The CDR3 sequence is 15 residues long. The CDR3 DNA sequence: TGTGCCAGCAGTGACGGCACTAGCGACACAGATACGCAGTATTTT. Its protein product is CASSDGTSDTDTQYF.

This chain links TRBV28 with TRBJ2-7; weak D call: TRBD1 (5 bases). The CDR3 totals 15 residues. The germline V gene has CDR1 MDHEN and CDR2 SYDVKM. Trimming took 1 base from V and 1 from J, leaving 11 bases between them. The CDR3 nucleotides are TGTGCCAGCAGTTTATTAGAGACAGCGTCCTACGAGCAGTACTTC. It translates to CASSLLETASYEQYF.

The V gene is TRBV7-2, the J gene TRBJ2-5, with 9 bases that match TRBD1. The length of the CDR3 is 15 residues. With 5 bases clipped from V and 6 bases from J, the junction kept 10 bases outside the gene matches. Germline CDR1 reads SGHTA; CDR2 reads FQGNSA. CDR3 sequence: CASSTGQGRTKTQYF. In DNA, the CDR3 is TGTGCCAGCAGCACAGGACAGGGGAGGACGAAGACCCAGTACTTC. Full variable domain (remainder filled in from reference TRBV7-2 and TRBJ2-5): GAGVSQSPSNKVTEKGKDVELRCDPISGHTALYWYRQSLGQGLEFLIYFQGNSAPDKSGLPSDRFSAERTGGSVSTLTIQRTQQEDSAVYLCASSTGQGRTKTQYFGPGTRLLVL.

The V and J genes are TRBV28 and TRBJ1-6; 7 bases map to TRBD1. This CDR3 contains 16 residues. Germline trimming cut 8 bases from V and 7 bases from J; bases unmatched to any gene: 14. Germline assignment: CDR1 MDHEN and CDR2 SYDVKM. For the CDR3, the DNA is TGTGCCAGCCAAGAGACCGGGACAGTCGGAAATTCACCCCTCCACTTT. Translated, it gives CASQETGTVGNSPLHF.

This chain uses TRBV4-2 with TRBJ1-4; D gene unclear. V gave up 5 bases and J gave up 0 bases, with 13 bases separating them. This CDR3 is 16 amino acids long. From germline, CDR1 is LGHNA and CDR2 YNFKEQ. Here the CDR3 reads CASSATMVATNEKLFF. CDR3 sequence (DNA): TGTGCCAGCAGCGCCACTATGGTCGCAACTAATGAAAAACTGTTTTTT.

The chain combines TRBV4-1 with TRBJ2-2, with 10 nucleotides matching TRBD1. Looked up from germline, CDR1 is MGHRA and CDR2 is YSYEKL. V was clipped by 4 bases and J by 7 bases; unmatched bases: 12. The CDR3 is 17 amino acids. In nucleotides, the CDR3 is TGCGCCAGCAGCCCCCTCCCCGGGACAGGGGTATACGGGGAGCTGTTTTTT. Amino acids: CASSPLPGTGVYGELFF.

The sample holds one count of this clone. This chain connects TRBV4-2 to TRBJ2-7, with TRBD2 identical over 11 bases. There are 15 residues in the CDR3. The ends lost 3 bases at V and 3 bases at J; junction bases unmatched: 4. Germline V gene data show CDR1 as LGHNA and CDR2 as YNFKEQ. The CDR3 reads CASSHETSGGYEQYF. In DNA, the CDR3 is TGTGCCAGCAGCCATGAAACTAGCGGGGGCTACGAGCAGTACTTC.

Details on this clone: At one boundary the junction diverges from the germline segment, which might be a read error. This chain connects TRBV7-7 to TRBJ2-1; 8 bases agree with TRBD2. The CDR3 has 16 amino acids. CDR1 SSHAT and CDR2 FNYEAQ come from the germline V gene (reference sequence). The CDR3 protein is CASSLGTSGSYNEQFF. The CDR3 nucleotides are TGTGCTAGCAGCTTAGGGACTAGTGGGAGCTACAATGAGCAGTTCTTC.

The rearrangement joins TRBV5-1 to TRBJ1-1, with D perhaps matching TRBD1 (5 bases). Germline CDR1 SGHRS, CDR2 YFSETQ. This CDR3 is built from 15 residues. Trimming took off 2 bases at V and 1 base at J, with 12 bases between the two ends. The CDR3 spells CASSFWGESNTEAFF. The CDR3 DNA sequence: TGCGCCAGCAGCTTCTGGGGGGAGTCGAACACTGAAGCTTTCTTT.

This chain joins TRBV4-1 and TRBJ2-5; possible D gene TRBD1, 5 bases. V lost 0 bases to trimming and J lost 3 bases, with 8 bases between them. The V gene's germline CDR1 is MGHRA and CDR2 YSYEKL. This CDR3 is 14 amino acids long. The CDR3 sequence is CASSQEGREETQYF. The CDR3, as DNA: TGCGCCAGCAGCCAAGAAGGCAGGGAAGAGACCCAGTACTTC.

Only one count was recorded for this clone. The chain carries TRBV28 and TRBJ1-5; 7 bases map to TRBD1. The germline CDR1 and CDR2 sequences are MDHEN and SYDVKM. V lost 2 bases, J lost 2 bases, and 6 bases stayed unmatched. This CDR3 comprises 16 residues. CDR3 loop: CASSLDRERGNQPQHF. The CDR3 DNA is TGTGCCAGCAGTTTAGACAGGGAAAGGGGCAATCAGCCCCAGCATTTT.

The chain links TRBV10-1 to TRBJ2-7; 7 bases are shared with TRBD1. After removal of 4 bases from V and 5 bases from J, the junction contained 5 bases not matched to a gene. Germline values: CDR1 WNHNN, CDR2 SYGVQD (reference sequence). The CDR3 consists of 13 residues. Written as DNA, the CDR3 is TGCGCCAGCAGTGCGGACAGGAGGCACGAGCAGTACTTC. Its translation is CASSADRRHEQYF.

This sequence joins TRBV28 and TRBJ2-3; D gene ambiguous. Trimming removed 4 bases at V and 3 bases at J, with 5 bases between. Germline V gene sequence: CDR1 MDHEN, CDR2 SYDVKM. The CDR3 spans 12 residues. Written as DNA, the CDR3 is TGTGCCAGCAGTTCCACTACAGATACGCAGTATTTT. Translated: CASSSTTDTQYF.

The V gene is TRBV27, the J gene TRBJ1-2; D is unclear. Trimming took off 3 bases at V and 3 bases at J, with 14 bases between the two ends. From germline, CDR1 is MNHEY and CDR2 SMNVEV (reference sequence). This CDR3 region has 15 residues. Here the CDR3 DNA reads TGTGCCAGCAGTTTTGTTCGGGGAGGGTACTATGGCTACACCTTC. This sequence encodes CASSFVRGGYYGYTF.

The chain employs TRBV12-5 and TRBJ1-2; 11 nucleotides match TRBD1. With V trimmed by 4 bases and J by 2 bases, 3 bases remained unmatched. Germline V gene data show CDR1 as LGHNT and CDR2 as FRNRAP. The CDR3 loop spans 15 amino acids. The CDR3: CASGSGTGGNYGYTF. Written as DNA, the CDR3 is TGTGCTAGTGGTTCTGGGACAGGGGGGAACTATGGCTACACCTTC.

DNA of the CDR3: TGTGCCAGCAGTGAATACGGACAGAACACCGGGGAGCTGTTTTTT. Translated, it gives CASSEYGQNTGELFF. This rearrangement joins TRBV2 to TRBJ2-2; a possible D gene is TRBD1 (5 bases). The V end lost 2 bases, the J end lost 1 base, and 8 bases lay between the germline ends. Looked up from germline, CDR1 is SNHLY and CDR2 is FYNNEI. The CDR3 is 15 residues long.

The rearrangement uses TRBV9 and TRBJ2-3, with D perhaps matching TRBD2 (6 bases). This CDR3 has 17 amino acids. CDR1 is SGDLS and CDR2 is YYNGEE in the germline V gene. V gave up 3 bases and J gave up 6 bases, with 23 bases separating them. In DNA, the CDR3 is TGTGCCAGCAGCGACGGCGGCGCGGGACTCCTGGGGGATACGCAGTATTTT. Translating it yields CASSDGGAGLLGDTQYF.

The chain links TRBV29-1 to TRBJ1-3; 8 bases are shared with TRBD1. The CDR3 loop spans 14 amino acids. Germline CDR1 and CDR2: SQVTM and ANQGSEA. The V and J ends lost 0 bases and 2 bases, in that order; junction bases with no gene match: 0. CDR3 sequence reads: CSVEEQGAGNTIYF. As DNA, the CDR3 is TGCAGCGTTGAAGAACAGGGGGCTGGAAACACCATATATTTT.

The J gene is TRBJ2-1, the V gene TRBV5-1; perhaps TRBD1 as D (5 bases). The germline V gene encodes CDR1 SGHRS and CDR2 YFSETQ. There are 18 residues in the CDR3. Trimming cost V 0 bases and J 0 bases, with 16 bases left between them. DNA for the CDR3: TGCGCCAGCAGCTTGGATCTAAGGACATCTAGCTCCTACAATGAGCAGTTCTTC. The encoded protein is CASSLDLRTSSSYNEQFF. Full variable domain (missing parts from reference TRBV5-1 and TRBJ2-1): KAGVTQTPRYLIKTRGQQVTLSCSPISGHRSVSWYQQTPGQGLQFLFEYFSETQRNKGNFPGRFSGRQFSNSRSEMNVSTLELGDSALYLCASSLDLRTSSSYNEQFFGPGTRLTVL.

V usage is TRBV13 and J usage is TRBJ1-2, with D hard to call. The V gene's germline CDR1 is PRHDT and CDR2 FYEKMQ (reference sequence). V lost 1 base, J lost 7 bases, and 7 bases lay in between. The CDR3 runs to 12 residues. The CDR3 protein is CASSLDTVGYTF. The CDR3 nucleotides read TGTGCCAGCAGCTTAGATACAGTTGGCTACACCTTC.